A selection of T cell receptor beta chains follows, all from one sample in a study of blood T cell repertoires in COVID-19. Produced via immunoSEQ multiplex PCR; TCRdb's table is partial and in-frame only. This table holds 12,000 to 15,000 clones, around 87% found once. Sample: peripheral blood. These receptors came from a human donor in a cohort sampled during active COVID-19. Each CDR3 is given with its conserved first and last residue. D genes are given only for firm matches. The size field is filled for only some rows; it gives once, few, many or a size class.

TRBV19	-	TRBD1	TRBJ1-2	CASSYPGQGNYGYTF	TGTGCCAGTAGTTATCCGGGACAGGGGAACTATGGCTACACCTTC
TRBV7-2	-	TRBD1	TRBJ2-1	CASSADRAWYNEQFF	TGTGCCAGCAGCGCGGACAGGGCCTGGTACAATGAGCAGTTCTTC
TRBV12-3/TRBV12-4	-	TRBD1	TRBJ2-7	CASSLGQGYEQYF	TGTGCCAGCAGTTTGGGACAGGGGTACGAGCAGTACTTC
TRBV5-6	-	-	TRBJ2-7	CASSLEYIPREQYF	TGTGCCAGCAGCTTGGAGTACATCCCTAGGGAGCAGTACTTC
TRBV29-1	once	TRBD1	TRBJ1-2	CSVDDPDRVHGYTF	TGCAGCGTTGATGACCCGGACAGGGTGCATGGCTACACCTTC
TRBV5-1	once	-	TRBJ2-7	CASSSSEGPSYEQYF	TGCGCCAGCAGCTCCTCGGAGGGGCCTTCCTACGAGCAGTACTTC
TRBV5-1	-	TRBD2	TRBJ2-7	CASSLYPSGSSYEQYF	TGCGCCAGCAGCTTGTACCCTAGCGGAAGCTCCTACGAGCAGTACTTC
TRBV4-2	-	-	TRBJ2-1	CASSQVSSDYNEQFF	TGTGCCAGCAGCCAGGTCTCAAGCGACTACAATGAGCAGTTCTTC
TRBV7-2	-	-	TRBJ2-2	CASSLVQAGTGELFF	TGTGCCAGCAGCTTAGTCCAGGCAGGGACCGGGGAGCTGTTTTTT
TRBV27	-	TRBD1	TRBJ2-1	CASSLSGQGIEYEQFF	TGTGCCAGCAGTTTATCGGGACAGGGGATTGAGTATGAGCAGTTCTTC
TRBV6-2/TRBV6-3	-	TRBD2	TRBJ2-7	CASSPRLAGEQYF	TGTGCCAGCAGCCCTCGACTAGCCGGCGAGCAGTACTTC
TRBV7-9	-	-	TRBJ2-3	CASSLTAVTDTQYF	TGTGCCAGCAGCTTAACAGCGGTCACAGATACGCAGTATTTT
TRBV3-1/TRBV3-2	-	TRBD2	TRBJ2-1	CASSQGLAGGGYYNEQFF	TGTGCCAGCAGCCAAGGGCTAGCGGGAGGGGGCTACTACAATGAGCAGTTCTTC
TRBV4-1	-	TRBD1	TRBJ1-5	CASSQGQGQISNQPQHF	TGCGCCAGCAGCCAAGGACAGGGACAAATTAGCAATCAGCCCCAGCATTTT
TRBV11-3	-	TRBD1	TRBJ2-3	CASSSRTGTGRTDTQYF	TGTGCCAGCAGCTCAAGGACCGGGACAGGGAGGACAGATACGCAGTATTTT
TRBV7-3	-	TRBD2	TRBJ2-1	CASSPLLAPYHNEQFF	TGTGCCAGCAGCCCACTACTAGCGCCGTACCACAATGAGCAGTTCTTC
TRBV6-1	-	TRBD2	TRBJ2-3	CASSEGKAGGTDTQYF	TGTGCCAGCAGTGAAGGAAAAGCGGGGGGGACAGATACGCAGTATTTT
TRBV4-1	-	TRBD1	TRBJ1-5	CASSPRGQGYLGNQPQHF	TGCGCCAGCAGCCCCCGGGGACAGGGGTATTTGGGCAATCAGCCCCAGCATTTT
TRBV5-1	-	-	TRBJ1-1	CASSKNRVDTEAFF	TGCGCCAGCAGCAAAAACAGGGTCGACACTGAAGCTTTCTTT
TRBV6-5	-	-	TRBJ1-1	CASRITGDTEAFF	TGTGCCAGCAGAATCACGGGGGATACTGAAGCTTTCTTT
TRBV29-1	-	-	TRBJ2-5	CSADGRQETQYF	TGCAGCGCTGATGGGAGACAAGAGACCCAGTACTTC
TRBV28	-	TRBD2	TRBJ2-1	CASSYSGRAAYNEQFF	TGTGCCAGCAGTTATAGCGGGAGGGCCGCCTACAATGAGCAGTTCTTC
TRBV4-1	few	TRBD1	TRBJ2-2	CASSQGTGSGELFF	TGCGCCAGCAGCCAAGGGACAGGGAGCGGGGAGCTGTTTTTT